This T cell receptor (beta chain) is drawn from a study of tumor-infiltrating lymphocytes in oesophageal squamous cell carcinoma. Via MiXCR, TCRdb re-called the PCR reads, giving one row per CDR3 protein. This table holds about 16,000 distinct CDR3 sequences, about 43% found once. The sample holds one count of this clonotype. V lost 1 base and J 4 bases, leaving 14 bases between the germline ends. The CDR3 has 15 amino acids. Germline V gene lookup returns CDR1 SGHVT and CDR2 SQSDAQ. V and J are TRBV7-4 and TRBJ2-7; D gene uncertain. The sequence came from a female donor with esophageal squamous cell carcinoma. Sample: normal esophageal tissue next to the tumor. The CDR3 region is CASSLEAAQYYEQYF. The CDR3 DNA sequence: TGTGCCAGCAGCTTAGAGGCGGCCCAGTATTACGAGCAGTACTTC.